Below, 10 T cell receptor beta chains from the same sample are listed, as sequenced in a study of T cells in localized non-small cell lung cancer. Generated by immunoSEQ multiplex PCR, the TCRdb table keeps only in-frame clones and is missing some. The sample holds around 5,700 clones, 35% seen once. Sequenced here: lung tumor tissue, sampled before any cancer treatment. These receptors all stem from a male donor at least 60 years old with stage I squamous cell lung carcinoma.

The chain has TRBV11-3 and TRBJ1-3; D not certain. Between the trimmed V and J ends, which lost 5 bases and 0 bases, there was a span of 8 bases. This CDR3 contains 14 residues. Per germline, CDR1 SGHNT and CDR2 YENEEA. The CDR3 reads CASSPGPSGNTIYF. CDR3 DNA sequence: TGTGCCAGCAGCCCCGGGCCCTCTGGAAACACCATATATTTT.

The J gene is TRBJ1-1, the V gene TRBV5-1; 8 bases map to TRBD1. V shed 0 bases, J shed 6 bases, and the junction held 4 bases outside the gene matches. The CDR3 runs to 14 residues. Per the germline V gene, CDR1 is SGHRS and CDR2 is YFSETQ. CDR3 nucleotide sequence: TGCGCCAGCAGCTTGGCAGGGGGCGAATCTGAAGCTTTCTTT. Protein sequence: CASSLAGGESEAFF.

This clone has just a few counts. V is TRBV11-1 and J is TRBJ2-1; TRBD2 matches at 11 bases. Trimming at V came to 5 bases and at J to 4 bases, leaving 7 bases not matched to a gene. The CDR3 contains 16 residues. Germline CDR1 reads SGHAT; CDR2 reads FQDESV (reference sequence). CDR3 amino acids: CASSTFSGGVYNEQFF. CDR3 DNA: TGTGCCAGCAGCACATTTAGCGGGGGGGTATACAATGAGCAGTTCTTC. Using reference TRBV11-1 and TRBJ2-1 for the parts outside the CDR3, the full variable domain is EAEVAQSPRYKITEKSQAVAFWCDPISGHATLYWYRQILGQGPELLVQFQDESVVDDSQLPKDRFSAERLKGVDSTLKIQPAELGDSAMYLCASSTFSGGVYNEQFFGPGTRLTVL.

V and J are TRBV10-2 and TRBJ1-6, with unresolved D. Germline V gene lookup returns CDR1 WSHSY and CDR2 SAAADI. V shed 4 bases and J shed 0 bases, with 22 bases lying between them. The CDR3 covers 20 residues. This CDR3 reads CASSATLGRVWNSYNSPLHF. CDR3 sequence (DNA): TGCGCCAGCAGTGCCACCCTGGGTCGGGTATGGAACTCCTATAATTCACCCCTCCACTTT.

Only a few counts were recorded for this clone. The genes are TRBV6-8 and TRBJ1-1; no reliable D call. Germline CDR1 and CDR2: MNHGY and SAAAGT. This CDR3 has 15 residues. The germline V and J ends were trimmed by 1 base and 0 bases, with 9 bases remaining between them. The CDR3 loop reads CASSYFEHMNTEAFF. Here the CDR3 DNA reads TGTGCCAGCAGTTACTTTGAACATATGAACACTGAAGCTTTCTTT.

This clone is labeled medium-sized. This chain uses TRBV11-3 with TRBJ2-5; maybe TRBD1 (5 bases). Germline V gene lookup returns CDR1 SGHNT and CDR2 YENEEA. V dropped 2 bases and J dropped 3 bases, with 13 bases sitting between them. The CDR3 runs 15 residues. The chain's CDR3 is CASSLLGQGEETQYF. The DNA for the CDR3 is TGTGCCAGCAGCTTACTAGGGCAGGGCGAAGAGACCCAGTACTTC.

The chain employs TRBV19 and TRBJ2-5, with D tentatively TRBD2 (6 bases). The V end was cut by 5 bases, the J end by 5 bases, with 12 bases between. The CDR3 covers 13 residues. CDR1 is LNHDA and CDR2 is SQIVND in the germline V gene (reference sequence). The CDR3 sequence is CASSRTNKETQYF. In DNA, the CDR3 is TGTGCCAGTAGTCGGACTAATAAGGAGACCCAGTACTTC.

J is TRBJ2-5 and V is TRBV28; 10 nucleotides align to TRBD1. This CDR3 spans 15 amino acids. CDR1 and CDR2 from the germline V gene are MDHEN and SYDVKM. V lost 7 bases and J lost 5; bases outside the gene matches: 10. CDR3 loop: CASNPPQGQGETQYF. The CDR3 region has the DNA TGTGCCAGCAACCCCCCGCAGGGACAGGGGGAGACCCAGTACTTC.

The chain joins TRBV12-5 to TRBJ1-2, with D perhaps TRBD1 (6 bases). The germline V gene has CDR1 LGHNT and CDR2 FRNRAP. The CDR3 runs 13 residues. CDR3 sequence (DNA): TGTGCCAGCACCCTAACAGGGAACTATGGCTACACCTTC. Translated: CASTLTGNYGYTF.

V gene TRBV9 combines with J gene TRBJ2-2; D is tentatively TRBD1 or TRBD2 (6 bases each). V dropped 0 bases and J dropped 2 bases, with 11 bases sitting between them. The CDR3 sequence is 16 residues long. Per germline, CDR1 SGDLS and CDR2 YYNGEE. The CDR3 DNA reads as TGTGCCAGCAGCGTAGTCGGGGGCCTAAACACCGGGGAGCTGTTTTTT. Translating it yields CASSVVGGLNTGELFF. Full variable domain (rest looked up from reference TRBV9 and TRBJ2-2): DSGVTQTPKHLITATGQRVTLRCSPRSGDLSVYWYQQSLDQGLQFLIQYYNGEERAKGNILERFSAQQFPDLHSELNLSSLELGDSALYFCASSVVGGLNTGELFFGEGSRLTVL.